A single sample is the source of the 19 T cell receptor beta chains below, sequenced in a study of shared clonotypes between healthy human individuals. Clones were read by immunoSEQ multiplex PCR, and TCRdb kept only the in-frame ones, dropping some. Found here are some 1 million clones, about 75% of them singletons; the top ten hold 1.2% to 1.5%. The material sequenced was memory CD4+ T cells sorted from blood. Subset: CD45RA-negative fraction. Receptors originate from a man between 18 and 29 years old in good health.

The rearrangement links TRBV10-3 to TRBJ1-5; D unclear. The CDR3 contains 12 residues. The ends were cut back, 2 bases at V and 5 bases at J, with 4 bases in the middle. Germline-derived CDR1 and CDR2 are ENHRY and SYGVKD. CDR3 protein: CAISEGDQPQHF. The CDR3 nucleotides read TGTGCCATCAGTGAGGGGGATCAGCCCCAGCATTTT.

The rearrangement joins TRBV6-1 to TRBJ2-7; the D gene is possibly TRBD1 (5 bases). The germline CDR1 and CDR2 sequences are MNHNS and SASEGT. Trimming took 1 base from V and 2 from J, leaving 12 bases between them. The CDR3 runs 15 residues. The CDR3 loop reads CASSEEWGSTYEQYF. CDR3 DNA: TGTGCCAGCAGTGAAGAGTGGGGCTCTACCTACGAGCAGTACTTC.

This clone turned up a few times. The chain uses TRBV7-9 and TRBJ1-1; D remains ambiguous. V lost 8 bases, J lost 0 bases, and 7 bases lay in between. The CDR3 extends over 12 amino acids. CDR1 SEHNR and CDR2 FQNEAQ come from the germline V gene (reference sequence). CDR3 region: CASGDMNTEAFF. CDR3 DNA sequence: TGTGCCAGCGGGGATATGAACACTGAAGCTTTCTTT.

This chain joins TRBV2 and TRBJ1-2, with a weak D call TRBD1 (5 bases). The V end lost 6 bases, the J end lost 6 bases, and 14 bases lay between the germline ends. CDR1 SNHLY and CDR2 FYNNEI come from the germline V gene. The CDR3 sequence is 13 residues long. The CDR3, as DNA: TGTGCCAGCAGGAGGGACGTAAGGGATGGCTACACCTTC. Translated: CASRRDVRDGYTF.

The genes are TRBV5-1 and TRBJ1-2; D might be TRBD1 (6 bases). The CDR3 spans 15 residues. Deletions cut 4 bases from V and 4 bases from J, with 17 bases between. Germline assignment: CDR1 SGHRS and CDR2 YFSETQ. CDR3 bases: TGCGCCAGCAGCCCGTCAGGGGCAACTGGCTATGGCTACACCTTC. Translated: CASSPSGATGYGYTF.

In its sample, this clone was seen a few times. The V and J genes are TRBV28 and TRBJ1-5; no definite D call. Germline V gene sequence: CDR1 MDHEN, CDR2 SYDVKM. The ends were cut back, 1 base at V and 7 bases at J, with 11 bases in the middle. This CDR3 is built from 14 residues. The CDR3 here is CASSLLGRYQPQHF. DNA of the CDR3: TGTGCCAGCAGTTTATTAGGGAGGTACCAGCCCCAGCATTTT. Full variable domain (outside the CDR3, taken from reference TRBV28 and TRBJ1-5): DVKVTQSSRYLVKRTGEKVFLECVQDMDHENMFWYRQDPGLGLRLIYFSYDVKMKEKGDIPEGYSVSREKKERFSLILESASTNQTSMYLCASSLLGRYQPQHFGDGTRLSIL.

The chain carries TRBV7-2 and TRBJ1-2; 7 bases are a match to TRBD1. Germline V gene lookup returns CDR1 SGHTA and CDR2 FQGNSA. The V segment lost 4 bases and the J segment 1 base; nucleotides outside the gene matches: 3. The CDR3 runs to 14 residues. The CDR3 is CASSSDRNNYGYTF. CDR3 sequence (DNA): TGTGCCAGCAGCTCGGACAGGAATAACTATGGCTACACCTTC.

As for this clone: Other DNA variants within this sample encode the same CDR3. The chain is built from TRBV11-2 and TRBJ2-5; 10 bases agree with TRBD1. Per the germline V gene, CDR1 is SGHAT and CDR2 is FQNNGV. The CDR3 has 15 residues. V dropped 2 bases and J dropped 5; count of bases not matched to a gene: 5. CDR3 nucleotide sequence: TGTGCCAGCAGCTTATCGACAGGGGGCGGGGAGACCCAGTACTTC. This codes for CASSLSTGGGETQYF. The variable domain in full, completed from reference TRBV11-2 and TRBJ2-5, reads EAGVAQSPRYKIIEKRQSVAFWCNPISGHATLYWYQQILGQGPKLLIQFQNNGVVDDSQLPKDRFSAERLKGVDSTLKIQPAKLEDSAVYLCASSLSTGGGETQYFGPGTRLLVL.

About this clone itself: In the same sample, other DNA sequences code for this CDR3. The chain couples TRBV5-6 to TRBJ2-3; the match to TRBD2 covers 7 bases. The V and J ends lost 4 bases and 1 base, in that order; junction bases with no gene match: 3. CDR1 is SGHDT, CDR2 YYEEEE, per germline. The CDR3 is 14 amino acids. The CDR3 loop reads CASSGLAGTDTQYF. In nucleotides, the CDR3 is TGTGCCAGCAGCGGGCTAGCGGGCACAGATACGCAGTATTTT.

The chain uses TRBV7-2 and TRBJ2-1; D call uncertain. Trimming left V 0 bases short and J 10 bases short, with 10 bases between. The germline V gene has CDR1 SGHTA and CDR2 FQGNSA. This CDR3 comprises 13 residues. Here the CDR3 reads CASSLALQREQFF. The CDR3 DNA sequence: TGTGCCAGCAGCTTAGCCCTCCAACGCGAGCAGTTCTTC.

The chain joins TRBV6-5 to TRBJ1-1, with D perhaps TRBD1 (6 bases). Germline-derived CDR1 and CDR2 are MNHEY and SVGAGI. The V gene lost 4 bases and the J gene lost 3 bases, with 15 bases spanning the gap. The CDR3 spans 15 residues. CDR3 residues: CASSSAGAGYTEAFF. In DNA, the CDR3 is TGTGCCAGCAGTTCGGCAGGGGCCGGGTACACTGAAGCTTTCTTT.

The count of this clone is one. This chain joins TRBV28 and TRBJ1-2; maybe TRBD1 (5 bases). Germline loops: CDR1 MDHEN, CDR2 SYDVKM. V was cut by 3 bases and J by 4 bases, with 9 bases left in between. This CDR3 spans 13 amino acids. The CDR3 loop reads CASSFGRVYGYTF. CDR3 bases: TGTGCCAGCAGTTTCGGCAGGGTCTATGGCTACACCTTC.

Notes on this clone: Germline and junction disagree at one end, which may indicate a read error. The genes are TRBV6-6 and TRBJ1-6; D is ambiguous. The CDR3 has 13 residues. The V gene's germline CDR1 is MNHNY and CDR2 SVGAGI (reference sequence). For the CDR3, the DNA is TGTGCCGGCAGACTTAAGGCTCGTTCACCCCTCCACTTT. Protein product: CAGRLKARSPLHF.

This clone was seen only a few times. The chain employs TRBV28 and TRBJ2-6, with D tentatively TRBD2 (6 bases). From germline, CDR1 is MDHEN and CDR2 SYDVKM. Trimming took off 2 bases at V and 3 bases at J, with 8 bases between the two ends. This CDR3 spans 15 amino acids. CDR3 amino acids: CASSLRGGGANVLTF. The CDR3 nucleotides read TGTGCCAGCAGTTTAAGGGGAGGTGGGGCCAACGTCCTGACTTTC.

The chain uses TRBV28 and TRBJ1-2, with TRBD1 identical over 8 bases. CDR1 MDHEN and CDR2 SYDVKM come from the germline V gene. Trimming cost V 5 bases and J 6 bases; bases outside gene matches: 14. This CDR3 is 16 amino acids long. CDR3 region: CASSTTGGLIYNGYTF. The CDR3 DNA is TGTGCCAGCAGTACAACAGGGGGTCTGATCTATAATGGCTACACCTTC.

The V and J genes are TRBV19 and TRBJ1-1, with D hard to call. Germline loops: CDR1 LNHDA, CDR2 SQIVND (reference sequence). CDR3 size: 14 residues. The V gene lost 7 bases and the J gene lost 1 base, with 13 bases spanning the gap. CDR3 in amino acids: CASTMGWQNTEAFF. The CDR3 coding sequence is TGTGCCAGTACCATGGGGTGGCAGAACACTGAAGCTTTCTTT.

This clone was observed at least ten times. This chain joins TRBV6-6 and TRBJ1-4; no clear D gene. CDR1 is MNHNY and CDR2 is SVGAGI in the germline V gene (reference sequence). This CDR3 is 15 amino acids long. V lost 0 bases, J lost 5 bases, and 10 bases lay in between. CDR3 sequence (DNA): TGTGCCAGCAGTTACTCAGCAGGCCTCAATGAAAAACTGTTTTTT. Translated, it gives CASSYSAGLNEKLFF.

The rearrangement links TRBV5-4 to TRBJ2-3; D gene unclear. The CDR3 spans 14 residues. Germline V gene data show CDR1 as SGHNT and CDR2 as YYREEE (reference sequence). Deletions cut 0 bases from V and 4 bases from J, with 9 bases between. CDR3 DNA sequence: TGTGCCAGCAGCTTGGGTAGCCCCCCAGATACGCAGTATTTT. Translated, it gives CASSLGSPPDTQYF. Together with reference TRBV5-4 and TRBJ2-3, the CDR3 gives the full variable domain: ETGVTQSPTHLIKTRGQQVTLRCSSQSGHNTVSWYQQALGQGPQFIFQYYREEENGRGNFPPRFSGLQFPNYSSELNVNALELDDSALYLCASSLGSPPDTQYFGPGTRLTVL.

The chain has TRBV4-3 and TRBJ2-2; maybe TRBD2 (5 bases). Germline-derived CDR1 and CDR2 are LGHNA and YSLEER. The CDR3 sequence is 14 residues long. V was cut by 5 bases and J by 5 bases, with 12 bases left in between. The CDR3 DNA reads as TGCGCCAGCAGCTACGGACTTGGGACCGGGGAGCTGTTTTTT. This encodes CASSYGLGTGELFF.